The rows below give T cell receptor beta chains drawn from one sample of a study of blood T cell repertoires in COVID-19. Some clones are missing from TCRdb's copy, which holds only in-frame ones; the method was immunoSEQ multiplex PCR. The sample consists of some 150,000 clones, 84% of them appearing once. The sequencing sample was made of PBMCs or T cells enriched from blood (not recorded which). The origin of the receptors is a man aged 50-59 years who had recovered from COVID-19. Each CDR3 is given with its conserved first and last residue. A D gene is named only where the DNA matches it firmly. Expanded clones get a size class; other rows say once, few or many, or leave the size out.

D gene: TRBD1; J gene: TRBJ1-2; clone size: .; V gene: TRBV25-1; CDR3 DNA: TGTGCCAGCAGTGCCCAGACAGGGAACTATGGCTACACCTTC; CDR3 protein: CASSAQTGNYGYTF
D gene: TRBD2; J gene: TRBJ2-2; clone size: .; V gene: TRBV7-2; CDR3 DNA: TGTGCCAGCAGGGCGGGGGGTTACACCGGGGAGCTGTTTTTT; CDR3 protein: CASRAGGYTGELFF
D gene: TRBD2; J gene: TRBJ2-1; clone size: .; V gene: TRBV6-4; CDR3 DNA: TGTGCCAGCAGTTCCCAGACTAGCGGGGGGCATGAGCAGTTCTTC; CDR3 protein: CASSSQTSGGHEQFF
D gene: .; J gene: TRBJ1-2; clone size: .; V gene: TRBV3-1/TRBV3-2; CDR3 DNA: TGTGCCAGCAGGGACGGGATATATGGCTACACCTTC; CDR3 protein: CASRDGIYGYTF
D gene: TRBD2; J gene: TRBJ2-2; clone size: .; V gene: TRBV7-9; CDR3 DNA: TGTGCCAGCAGCTCGTCTAGCGGGGGGGCTTACGGGGAGCTGTTTTTT; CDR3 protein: CASSSSSGGAYGELFF
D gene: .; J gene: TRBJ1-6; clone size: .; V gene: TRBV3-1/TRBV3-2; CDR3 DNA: TGTGCCAGCGGCCCACAGGCCAATTCACCCCTCCACTTT; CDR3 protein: CASGPQANSPLHF
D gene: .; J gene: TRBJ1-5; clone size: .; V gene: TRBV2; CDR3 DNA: TGTGCCAGCAGAGATAGACAGAGTTATAGCAATCAGCCCCAGCATTTT; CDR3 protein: CASRDRQSYSNQPQHF
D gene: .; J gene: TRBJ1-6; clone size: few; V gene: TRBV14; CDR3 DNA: TGTGCCAGCAGTCCCGACAGCTATAATTCACCCCTCCACTTT; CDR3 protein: CASSPDSYNSPLHF
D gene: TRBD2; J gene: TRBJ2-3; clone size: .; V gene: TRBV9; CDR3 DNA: TGTGCCAGCAGCGACCCCGGGACTAGCGGGGGGGCAGGTACGCAGTATTTT; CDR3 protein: CASSDPGTSGGAGTQYF
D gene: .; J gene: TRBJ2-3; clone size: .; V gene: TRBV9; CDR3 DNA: TGTGCCAGCAACCGCGAGTGGGCCACAGATACGCAGTATTTT; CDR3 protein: CASNREWATDTQYF
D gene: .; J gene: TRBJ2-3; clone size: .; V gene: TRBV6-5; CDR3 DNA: TGTGCCAGCAGGGATCGGACTAACACAGATACGCAGTATTTT; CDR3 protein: CASRDRTNTDTQYF
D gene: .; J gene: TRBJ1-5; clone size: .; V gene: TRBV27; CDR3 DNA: TGTGCCAGCAGTCTTAACAGGGATAGCAATCAGCCCCAGCATTTT; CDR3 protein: CASSLNRDSNQPQHF
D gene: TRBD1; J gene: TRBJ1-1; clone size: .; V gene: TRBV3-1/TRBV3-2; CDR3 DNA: TGTGCCAGCAGCTTTTCAGGGGGCAACACTGAAGCTTTCTTT; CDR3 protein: CASSFSGGNTEAFF
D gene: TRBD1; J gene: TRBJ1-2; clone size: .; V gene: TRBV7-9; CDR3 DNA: TGTGCCAGCAGCTCGGGACAGGGTGCCGCTGGCTACACCTTC; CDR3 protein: CASSSGQGAAGYTF
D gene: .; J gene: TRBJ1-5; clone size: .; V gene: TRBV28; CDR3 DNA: TGTGCCAGCAGTTTACCAGGGATTAGCAATCAGCCCCAGCATTTT; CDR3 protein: CASSLPGISNQPQHF
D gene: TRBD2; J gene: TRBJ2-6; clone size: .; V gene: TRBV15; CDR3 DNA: TGTGCCACCAGCAGCGTACGGGAGGGGTTCTCTGGGGCCAACGTCCTGACTTTC; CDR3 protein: CATSSVREGFSGANVLTF
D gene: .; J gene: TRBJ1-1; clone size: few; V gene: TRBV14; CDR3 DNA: TGTGCCAGCAGCCAACCAGGCATGAACACTGAAGCTTTCTTT; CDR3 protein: CASSQPGMNTEAFF
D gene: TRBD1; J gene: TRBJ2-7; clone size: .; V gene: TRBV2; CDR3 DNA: TGTGCCAGCATTCAAAACAGGGGAGCCTACGAGCAGTACTTC; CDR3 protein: CASIQNRGAYEQYF
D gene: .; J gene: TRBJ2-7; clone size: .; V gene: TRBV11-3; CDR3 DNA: TGTGCCAGCAGCTTAGGGCGGGGTTCCTACGAGCAGTACTTC; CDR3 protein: CASSLGRGSYEQYF
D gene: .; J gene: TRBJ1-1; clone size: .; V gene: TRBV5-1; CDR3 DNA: TGCGCCAGCAGCTTGGCGACAAAGAACACTGAAGCTTTCTTT; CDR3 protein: CASSLATKNTEAFF
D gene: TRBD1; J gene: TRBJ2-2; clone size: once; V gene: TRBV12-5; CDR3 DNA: TGTGCTAGTGGTTGGACGACAGGGGGCCTGAACACCGGGGAGCTGTTTTTT; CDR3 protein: CASGWTTGGLNTGELFF
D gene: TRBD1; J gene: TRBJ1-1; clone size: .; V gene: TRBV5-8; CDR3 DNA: TGTGCCAGCAGAGACAGGGGGCAAGGGGAAGCTTTCTTT; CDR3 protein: CASRDRGQGEAFF
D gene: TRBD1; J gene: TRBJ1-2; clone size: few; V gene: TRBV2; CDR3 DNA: TGTGCCAGCAGTGACAGGGGGAACTATGGCTACACCTTC; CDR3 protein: CASSDRGNYGYTF
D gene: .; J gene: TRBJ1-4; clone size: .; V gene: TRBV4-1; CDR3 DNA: TGCGCCAGCAGCCAAGTCTGGCAAAGTGATGAAAAACTGTTTTTT; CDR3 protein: CASSQVWQSDEKLFF
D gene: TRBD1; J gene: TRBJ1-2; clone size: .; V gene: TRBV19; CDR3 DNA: TGTGCCAGTTACAGGGGAGCCCCTAACTATGGCTACACCTTC; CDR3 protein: CASYRGAPNYGYTF
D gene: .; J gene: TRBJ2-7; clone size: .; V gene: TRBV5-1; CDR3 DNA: TGCGCCAGCAGCCCAGAGGGGGGGACTGATACCTACGAGCAGTACTTC; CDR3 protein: CASSPEGGTDTYEQYF
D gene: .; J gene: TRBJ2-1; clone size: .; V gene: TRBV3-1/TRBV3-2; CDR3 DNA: TGTGCCAGCAGCCAAGAGGGGCGACCTGAGCAGTTCTTC; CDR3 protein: CASSQEGRPEQFF
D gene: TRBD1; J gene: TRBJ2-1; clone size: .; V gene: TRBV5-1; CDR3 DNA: TGCGCCAGCAAGGACAGGGACTCCTACAATGAGCAGTTCTTC; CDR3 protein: CASKDRDSYNEQFF
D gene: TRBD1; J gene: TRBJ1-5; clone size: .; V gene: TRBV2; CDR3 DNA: TGTGCCAGCAGTGATCTGGAGGGGGCGATTCAGCCCCAGCATTTT; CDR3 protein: CASSDLEGAIQPQHF
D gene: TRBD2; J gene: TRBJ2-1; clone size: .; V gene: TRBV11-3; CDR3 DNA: TGTGCCAGCAGCTTAGAGCTAGCGGGGGGACAAAACAATGAGCAGTTCTTC; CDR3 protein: CASSLELAGGQNNEQFF
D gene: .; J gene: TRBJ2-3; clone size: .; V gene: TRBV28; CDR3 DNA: TGTGCCACCACGGGGGGCGGGCAGTACACAGATACGCAGTATTTT; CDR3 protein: CATTGGGQYTDTQYF
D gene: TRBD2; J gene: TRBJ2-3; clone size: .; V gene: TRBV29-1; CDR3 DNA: TGCAGCGTTGAAGGTAGCGGGGGTAGCACAGATACGCAGTATTTT; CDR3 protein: CSVEGSGGSTDTQYF
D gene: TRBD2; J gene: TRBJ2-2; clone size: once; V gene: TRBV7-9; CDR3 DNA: TGTGCCAGCAGATCTAGCGGGGGGGTTGGCACCGGGGAGCTGTTTTTT; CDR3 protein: CASRSSGGVGTGELFF
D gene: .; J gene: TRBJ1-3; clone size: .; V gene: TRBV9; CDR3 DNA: TGTGCCAGCCTTATCCGGGGGGCTGGAAACACCATATATTTT; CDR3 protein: CASLIRGAGNTIYF
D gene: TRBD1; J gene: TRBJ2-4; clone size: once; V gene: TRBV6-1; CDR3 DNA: TGTGCCAGCAGTGAACCGGGACAGAGCCTAGCCAAAAACATTCAGTACTTC; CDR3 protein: CASSEPGQSLAKNIQYF
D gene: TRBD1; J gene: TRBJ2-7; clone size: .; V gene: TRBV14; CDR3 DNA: TGTGCCAGCAGCCATGCACAGGGGGTTGCTCACGAGCAGTACTTC; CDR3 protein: CASSHAQGVAHEQYF
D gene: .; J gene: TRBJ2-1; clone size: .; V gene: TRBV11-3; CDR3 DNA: TGTGCCAGCAGCCCCTCGGGGGAGAATGAGCAGTTCTTC; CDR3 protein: CASSPSGENEQFF